A single sample is the source of the 20 T cell receptor beta chains below, sequenced in a study of blood T cell repertoires in COVID-19. The data were produced by immunoSEQ multiplex PCR, yet TCRdb's version contains in-frame clones alone and is incomplete. The sample contains some 250,000 clones, around 89% of which appear only once. Material: peripheral blood. The receptors come from a middle-aged woman who had recovered from COVID-19.

The chain uses TRBV5-1 and TRBJ2-1, with TRBD2 as a possible D gene (7 bases). Trimming pared 4 bases from V and 0 bases from J, leaving 17 bases between. This CDR3 contains 17 residues. Germline V lookup: CDR1 SGHRS, CDR2 YFSETQ. CDR3 region: CASSGGGGVSSYNEQFF. CDR3 bases: TGCGCCAGCAGCGGGGGCGGGGGCGTTAGCTCCTACAATGAGCAGTTCTTC.

The CDR3 sequence: CASSADGGRQFF. The DNA of the CDR3 is TGTGCCAGCAGCGCCGACGGAGGCCGGCAGTTCTTC. The rearrangement uses TRBV9 and TRBJ2-1; possible D gene TRBD2, 5 bases. V dropped 3 bases and J dropped 12 bases, with 13 bases sitting between them. Germline assignment: CDR1 SGDLS and CDR2 YYNGEE. The CDR3 is 12 amino acids.

The gene calls are TRBV5-1 and TRBJ2-4, with 11 bases that match TRBD1. The trim removed 4 bases at V and 3 bases at J, leaving 3 bases unmatched. The CDR3 spans 15 residues. Looked up from germline, CDR1 is SGHRS and CDR2 is YFSETQ. The CDR3 nucleotides are TGCGCCAGCAGCCCGGGGACAGGGGGCAAAAACATTCAGTACTTC. Protein sequence: CASSPGTGGKNIQYF.

The V and J genes are TRBV15 and TRBJ1-1; D uncertain. The CDR3 spans 16 residues. Germline V gives CDR1 LNHNV, CDR2 YYDKDF (reference sequence). Trimming removed 0 bases at V and 5 bases at J, with 16 bases between. CDR3 loop: CATSRDRRRTGTEAFF. The DNA for the CDR3 is TGTGCCACCAGCAGAGACAGGCGCCGCACGGGGACTGAAGCTTTCTTT. The full variable domain, in which reference TRBV15 and TRBJ1-1 provide the parts outside the CDR3, is DAMVIQNPRYQVTQFGKPVTLSCSQTLNHNVMYWYQQKSSQAPKLLFHYYDKDFNNEADTPDNFQSRRPNTSFCFLDIRSPGLGDTAMYLCATSRDRRRTGTEAFFGQGTRLTVV.

J is TRBJ2-5 and V is TRBV30; TRBD2 agrees at 11 bases. Per germline, CDR1 GTSNPN and CDR2 SVGIG (reference sequence). J was trimmed by 5 bases and V by 4 bases; bases with no gene match: 6. CDR3 length equals 14 residues. Here the CDR3 reads CAWTRSGRAETQYF. The CDR3 DNA sequence: TGTGCCTGGACTCGTAGCGGGAGGGCCGAGACCCAGTACTTC.

The rearrangement links TRBV21-1 to TRBJ1-1; TRBD1 reflects the table's D call only, with no check against the DNA. TRBV21-1 constitutes a pseudogene. This CDR3 has 18 residues. The chain's CDR3 is CASSKGPGTGVVYTEAFF. The CDR3 DNA reads as TGTGCCAGCAGCAAGGGCCCCGGGACAGGGGTAGTGTACACTGAAGCTTTCTTT.

The V gene is TRBV12-3 or TRBV12-4, the J gene TRBJ1-2; D ambiguous. Trimming removed 6 bases from V and 4 bases from J, with 12 bases in between. This CDR3 has 13 amino acids. CDR3 DNA sequence: TGTGCCAGCAGCTCCACTCCGGGCTATGGCTACACCTTC. Protein: CASSSTPGYGYTF.

On this clone: At one of its ends the junction is not consistent with the germline gene, which may arise from a read error. This sequence joins TRBV7-7 and TRBJ2-1; the match to TRBD1 covers 8 bases. Germline V lookup: CDR1 SSHAT, CDR2 FNYEAQ (reference sequence). The length of the CDR3 is 16 residues. CDR3: CASSLGAGGTYNEQFF. CDR3 coding DNA: TGTGCTAGCAGCTTAGGGGCAGGGGGCACCTACAATGAGCAGTTCTTC.

The CDR3 nucleotides read TGTGCCAGCAGCTTGCGTCCTCAGACAGGGGGCTGGCTAGGAGCGGGAGGGCAGTACTTC. As protein: CASSLRPQTGGWLGAGGQYF. The V and J genes are TRBV5-5 and TRBJ2-7, with a tentative D call TRBD1 (10 bases). V dropped 1 base and J dropped 9 bases, with 35 bases sitting between them. CDR3 length: 20 residues. Germline CDR1 and CDR2: SGHKS and YYEKEE (reference sequence).

The chain employs TRBV27 and TRBJ1-4; D unresolved. Trimming left V 2 bases short and J 3 bases short, with 4 bases between. The CDR3 has 13 amino acids. CDR1 is MNHEY and CDR2 is SMNVEV in the germline V gene (reference sequence). The CDR3 DNA is TGTGCCAGCAGTTTACGGTCTAATGAAAAACTGTTTTTT. It specifies CASSLRSNEKLFF.

The chain is built from TRBV6-2 or TRBV6-3 and TRBJ2-1, with D possibly TRBD1 on 6 matching bases. CDR1 is MNHEY, CDR2 SVGEGT, per germline. Deletions cut 2 bases from V and 5 bases from J, with 7 bases between. CDR3 length equals 13 residues. As DNA, the CDR3 is TGTGCCAGCAGTTACGGGACAAACAATGAGCAGTTCTTC. The encoded protein is CASSYGTNNEQFF.

J is TRBJ2-3 and V is TRBV7-2; D might be TRBD1 (6 bases). Germline assignment: CDR1 SGHTA and CDR2 FQGNSA. The CDR3 is 13 residues long. Trimming left V 6 bases short and J 4 bases short, with 11 bases between. The CDR3 nucleotides read TGTGCCAGCAGTCGACAGGTTTCAGATACGCAGTATTTT. It encodes CASSRQVSDTQYF. Full variable domain (rest looked up from reference TRBV7-2 and TRBJ2-3): GAGVSQSPSNKVTEKGKDVELRCDPISGHTALYWYRQSLGQGLEFLIYFQGNSAPDKSGLPSDRFSAERTGGSVSTLTIQRTQQEDSAVYLCASSRQVSDTQYFGPGTRLTVL.

The CDR3 DNA reads as TGTGCCAGCACCCTTGACACTTCCACAGATACGCAGTATTTT. Its protein is CASTLDTSTDTQYF. The chain has TRBV7-9 and TRBJ2-3; no clear D gene. Germline-derived CDR1 and CDR2 are SEHNR and FQNEAQ (reference sequence). The V end was cut by 7 bases, the J end by 2 bases, with 13 bases between. This CDR3 is built from 14 residues.

This chain joins TRBV9 and TRBJ2-1, with 7 bases fitting TRBD2. With V trimmed by 1 base and J by 12 bases, 10 bases remained unmatched. Germline values: CDR1 SGDLS, CDR2 YYNGEE. The CDR3 spans 14 residues. The CDR3 coding sequence is TGTGCCAGCAGCGTATCGGCTAGCGGCCGATCGCAGTTCTTC. It codes for CASSVSASGRSQFF.

V gene TRBV7-2 combines with J gene TRBJ2-1, with 7 bases fitting TRBD1. Germline V CDR1 and CDR2: SGHTA, FQGNSA. This CDR3 is 15 amino acids long. V lost 5 bases and J lost 6; bases outside the gene matches: 10. The CDR3 loop is CASSPQGRLGNEQFF. CDR3 coding DNA: TGTGCCAGCAGCCCACAGGGGCGGCTGGGCAATGAGCAGTTCTTC. The variable domain in full, completed from reference TRBV7-2 and TRBJ2-1, reads GAGVSQSPSNKVTEKGKDVELRCDPISGHTALYWYRQSLGQGLEFLIYFQGNSAPDKSGLPSDRFSAERTGGSVSTLTIQRTQQEDSAVYLCASSPQGRLGNEQFFGPGTRLTVL.

This clone has a single count. The rearrangement uses TRBV7-9 and TRBJ1-1; D remains unclear. The V gene's germline CDR1 is SEHNR and CDR2 FQNEAQ (reference sequence). The CDR3 runs 12 residues. Trimming removed 1 base from V and 7 bases from J, with 7 bases in between. CDR3 DNA sequence: TGTGCCAGCAGCTTAGGGGCCAGTGAAGCTTTCTTT. The encoded protein is CASSLGASEAFF.

The chain joins TRBV20-1 to TRBJ1-5, with 9 nucleotides matching TRBD1. Germline V CDR1 and CDR2: DFQATT, SNEGSKA (reference sequence). V lost 6 bases to trimming and J lost 3 bases; unmatched junction nucleotides: 9. This CDR3 has 15 residues. CDR3 coding DNA: TGCAGTGCAAGTCCCGGGACAGGGAACAATCAGCCCCAGCATTTT. This translates into CSASPGTGNNQPQHF.

The chain couples TRBV19 to TRBJ2-7; 12 bases agree with TRBD2. The trim removed 5 bases at V and 7 bases at J, leaving 6 bases unmatched. Germline V gives CDR1 LNHDA, CDR2 SQIVND (reference sequence). This CDR3 is 14 amino acids long. The DNA of the CDR3 is TGTGCCAGTAGTCCCACGCTAGCGGGAGGGGAGCAGTACTTC. This sequence encodes CASSPTLAGGEQYF.

The J gene is TRBJ1-2, the V gene TRBV6-5, with 9 bases aligning to TRBD1. Germline assignment: CDR1 MNHEY and CDR2 SVGAGI. The CDR3 has 12 amino acids. V shed 10 bases and J 7 bases; nucleotides not matched to a gene: 7. The CDR3 protein is CATKQGARGYTF. In nucleotides, the CDR3 is TGTGCCACCAAACAGGGGGCGCGTGGCTACACCTTC.

The V gene is TRBV30, the J gene TRBJ2-3; 10 bases are shared with TRBD1. V shed 3 bases, J shed 2 bases, and the junction held 5 bases outside the gene matches. Germline values: CDR1 GTSNPN, CDR2 SVGIG (reference sequence). The CDR3 sequence is 15 residues long. CDR3 loop: CAWRAGTGVTDTQYF. The CDR3 DNA is TGTGCCTGGAGGGCCGGGACAGGGGTCACAGATACGCAGTATTTT.